The subject of this entry is one T cell receptor (beta chain). Its cognate antigen is unknown. Germline V CDR1 and CDR2: LNHDA, SQIVND (reference sequence). This CDR3 region has 14 residues. With 7 bases removed from V and 1 base from J, the gap between germline ends came to 13 bases. The PCR had 60 Vbeta and 13 Jbeta primers. Sequenced by immunoSEQ multiplex PCR; TCRdb stores in-frame clones only, minus some. The sample lists about 160,000 clones, around four fifths occurring once. This sample was included in a study of cytomegalovirus exposure and HLA in healthy donors. Overall study: In terms of ancestry, the Caucasian-associated cluster contained roughly 80% of the roughly 400 genotyped donors.

Study-wide findings and caveats: Most TCR beta V segments were productive about 90% or about 30% of the time in an earlier analysis.

This rearrangement joins TRBV19 to TRBJ1-1, with D possibly TRBD1 on 5 matching bases. Sequenced: PBMCs. The receptor's source is a man aged 18 to 29 in good health and CMV-seronegative. This CDR3 reads CASKVWGRNTEAFF. In nucleotides, the CDR3 is TGTGCCAGTAAGGTTTGGGGCCGGAACACTGAAGCTTTCTTT. Combining the CDR3 with reference TRBV19 and TRBJ1-1 gives the whole variable domain DGGITQSPKYLFRKEGQNVTLSCEQNLNHDAMYWYRQDPGQGLRLIYYSQIVNDFQKGDIAEGYSVSREKKESFPLTVTSAQKNPTAFYLCASKVWGRNTEAFFGQGTRLTVV.